The 25 T cell receptor beta chains reported below all come from one sample, sequenced in a study of cytomegalovirus exposure and HLA in healthy donors. 13 Jbeta primers and 60 Vbeta primers were used for the PCR. Method: immunoSEQ multiplex PCR; TCRdb's copy keeps in-frame clones and lacks some. The table shows some 140,000 clones, with 60% to 75% occurring only once. The sequenced sample was PBMCs. The receptors derive from a human donor in good health.

The rearrangement uses TRBV6-6 and TRBJ2-3, with D possibly TRBD2 on 5 matching bases. The germline gives CDR1 MNHNY, CDR2 SVGAGI (reference sequence). This CDR3 has 15 residues. V was pared by 0 bases and J by 1 base, with 8 bases between. The CDR3 is CASSYSTSGTDTQYF. As DNA, the CDR3 is TGTGCCAGCAGTTACTCAACTAGTGGCACAGATACGCAGTATTTT.

This chain links TRBV5-8 with TRBJ2-7; TRBD1 matches 9 bases. This CDR3 has 14 amino acids. Trimming at V came to 7 bases and at J to 4 bases, leaving 9 bases not matched to a gene. CDR1 and CDR2 from the germline V gene are SGHTS and YDEGEE. The CDR3: CASADPGQGYEQYF. CDR3 DNA sequence: TGTGCCAGCGCGGACCCGGGACAGGGTTACGAGCAGTACTTC.

The chain carries TRBV2 and TRBJ2-7, with 7 bases matching TRBD1. The CDR3 spans 14 residues. The V gene's germline CDR1 is SNHLY and CDR2 FYNNEI. V dropped 7 bases and J dropped 4; count of bases not matched to a gene: 10. The CDR3 nucleotides read TGTGCCAGCAAGACCGGGACAGCAGCTTACGAGCAGTACTTC. This gives the protein CASKTGTAAYEQYF.

V gene TRBV11-2 combines with J gene TRBJ2-2, with TRBD2 matching over 7 bases. The CDR3 spans 14 residues. J lost 6 bases, V lost 1 base, and 2 bases had no gene match. From germline, CDR1 is SGHAT and CDR2 FQNNGV. The CDR3 nucleotides are TGTGCCAGCAGCTTAGGGGCGGGGGCCGGGGAGCTGTTTTTT. This codes for CASSLGAGAGELFF.

V is TRBV7-6 and J is TRBJ2-5, with D possibly matching TRBD1 (6 bases). Germline values: CDR1 SGHVS, CDR2 FNYEAQ. The V end was cut by 1 base, the J end by 1 base, with 13 bases between. The CDR3 contains 16 residues. CDR3 residues: CASSLVTGLPQETQYF. CDR3 coding DNA: TGTGCCAGCAGCTTAGTCACAGGGTTGCCCCAAGAGACCCAGTACTTC.

This sequence joins TRBV28 and TRBJ1-4; 9 nucleotides line up with TRBD1. The CDR3 spans 15 residues. The V gene end was trimmed by 3 bases and the J gene end by 7 bases; junction bases not matched to a gene: 6. CDR1 is MDHEN and CDR2 is SYDVKM in the germline V gene. The CDR3 coding sequence is TGTGCCAGCAGTTTGCCGGGACAGGGATCTGAAAAACTGTTTTTT. Protein product: CASSLPGQGSEKLFF. The variable domain in full, with the rest retrieved from reference TRBV28 and TRBJ1-4, is DVKVTQSSRYLVKRTGEKVFLECVQDMDHENMFWYRQDPGLGLRLIYFSYDVKMKEKGDIPEGYSVSREKKERFSLILESASTNQTSMYLCASSLPGQGSEKLFFGSGTQLSVL.

This chain joins TRBV7-9 and TRBJ2-2, with 10 bases that match TRBD2. Germline CDR1 is SEHNR and CDR2 is FQNEAQ (reference sequence). The length of the CDR3 is 19 residues. The V segment lost 1 base and the J segment 4 bases; nucleotides outside the gene matches: 12. The CDR3 region has the DNA TGTGCCAGCAGCTTAGGACTGGGGCTAGCGGGAGAGGTCACCGGGGAGCTGTTTTTT. This gives the protein CASSLGLGLAGEVTGELFF.

This clone occurred a few times. The V and J genes are TRBV10-3 and TRBJ1-1; tentatively, D is TRBD1 (6 bases). With 6 bases removed from V and 7 bases from J, the gap between germline ends came to 27 bases. Germline CDR1 reads ENHRY; CDR2 reads SYGVKD. CDR3 length: 17 residues. The CDR3 DNA is TGTGCCATCAGCCCTTGGCAGGGGCCAACCCATGCGCGTGAAGCTTTCTTT. Translated: CAISPWQGPTHAREAFF.

The rearrangement uses TRBV5-1 and TRBJ2-3, with a weak D call TRBD1 (6 bases). This CDR3 has 16 residues. V was cut by 0 bases and J by 0 bases, with 11 bases left in between. CDR1 and CDR2 (germline): SGHRS, YFSETQ. The CDR3 region has the DNA TGCGCCAGCAGCTTGGGACAGGCGACTAGCACAGATACGCAGTATTTT. Translating it yields CASSLGQATSTDTQYF.

V gene TRBV28 combines with J gene TRBJ2-1; 9 positions agree with TRBD1. In germline, CDR1 is MDHEN, CDR2 SYDVKM. The CDR3 totals 15 residues. The junction had 13 bases not matched to a gene; V was cut back by 8 bases and J by 8 bases. The CDR3 DNA reads TGTGCCAGCCGAACTCCGGGGACAGGGATGCATGAGCAGTTCTTC. Translated, it gives CASRTPGTGMHEQFF.

This clone was recorded once. This chain links TRBV5-1 with TRBJ2-5; D remains ambiguous. The end of the DNA is better explained by TRBJ2-7, so the J call may be wrong. This CDR3 has 13 residues. Germline loops: CDR1 SGHRS, CDR2 YFSETQ. DNA for the CDR3: TGCGCCAGCAGCTTGGGCAGAAACTACGAGCAGTACTTC. It encodes CASSLGRNYEQYF.

This clone was recorded a few times. The J gene is TRBJ2-5, the V gene TRBV11-1; TRBD2 aligns across 12 bases. V lost 4 bases and J lost 5; bases outside the gene matches: 2. The CDR3 extends over 14 amino acids. Per the germline V gene, CDR1 is SGHAT and CDR2 is FQDESV (reference sequence). This chain's CDR3 is CASSSLAGGETQYF. Here the CDR3 DNA reads TGTGCCAGCAGCTCTCTAGCGGGAGGGGAGACCCAGTACTTC.

V is TRBV7-3 and J is TRBJ2-1, with 10 bases fitting TRBD2. Looked up from germline, CDR1 is SGHTA and CDR2 is FQGTGA. The CDR3 length is 16 residues. The J segment lost 7 bases and the V segment lost 4 bases, leaving 10 bases of the junction unmatched. CDR3 DNA: TGTGCCAGCAGCTCGACTTCTAGCGGGAGCCGGAATGAGCAGTTCTTC. This sequence encodes CASSSTSSGSRNEQFF.

This clone was seen a handful of times. This chain connects TRBV11-2 to TRBJ1-5, with unresolved D. The germline V gene encodes CDR1 SGHAT and CDR2 FQNNGV. The V end lost 5 bases, the J end lost 2 bases, and 13 bases lay between the germline ends. CDR3 length: 15 residues. CDR3 residues: CASSPGGKGNQPQHF. The CDR3 DNA reads TGTGCCAGCAGCCCAGGAGGGAAGGGCAATCAGCCCCAGCATTTT.

The chain joins TRBV5-4 to TRBJ2-1; no clear D gene. Per germline, CDR1 SGHNT and CDR2 YYREEE (reference sequence). The CDR3 length is 16 residues. V was shortened by 4 bases and J by 5 bases, with 19 bases between the two germline ends. CDR3 sequence reads: CASSPPASVSHNEQFF. CDR3 DNA sequence: TGTGCCAGCAGCCCCCCAGCTAGTGTCTCGCACAATGAGCAGTTCTTC.

V and J are TRBV18 and TRBJ1-3, with no clear D. Trimming took off 2 bases at V and 1 base at J, with 6 bases between the two ends. The V gene's germline CDR1 is KGHSH and CDR2 LQKENI. The CDR3 runs to 14 residues. DNA for the CDR3: TGTGCCAGCTCACCAGTCAGGTCTGGAAACACCATATATTTT. This gives the protein CASSPVRSGNTIYF. Using reference TRBV18 and TRBJ1-3 for the parts outside the CDR3, the full variable domain is NAGVMQNPRHLVRRRGQEARLRCSPMKGHSHVYWYRQLPEEGLKFMVYLQKENIIDESGMPKERFSAEFPKEGPSILRIQQVVRGDSAAYFCASSPVRSGNTIYFGEGSWLTVV.

The CDR3 coding sequence is TGTGCCAGCAGCCCCGGGCGGGGGGCCGTCTCTGGGGCCAACGTCCTGACTTTC. Translated: CASSPGRGAVSGANVLTF. The chain recombines TRBV5-4 with TRBJ2-6; 8 positions match TRBD2. Germline V gives CDR1 SGHNT, CDR2 YYREEE (reference sequence). V was clipped by 4 bases and J by 0 bases; unmatched bases: 9. The CDR3 spans 18 residues. Using reference TRBV5-4 and TRBJ2-6 for the parts outside the CDR3, the full variable domain is ETGVTQSPTHLIKTRGQQVTLRCSSQSGHNTVSWYQQALGQGPQFIFQYYREEENGRGNFPPRFSGLQFPNYSSELNVNALELDDSALYLCASSPGRGAVSGANVLTFGAGSRLTVL.

The chain combines TRBV27 with TRBJ2-5; 13 nucleotides match TRBD2. This CDR3 region has 15 residues. V lost 2 bases to trimming and J lost 5 bases; unmatched junction nucleotides: 2. The germline V gene has CDR1 MNHEY and CDR2 SMNVEV (reference sequence). The DNA for the CDR3 is TGTGCCAGCAGTTTAGGACTAGCGGGAGTGGAGACCCAGTACTTC. It encodes CASSLGLAGVETQYF.

The CDR3 region is CASSTRFTGGISSDTQYF. CDR3 DNA: TGTGCCAGCAGCACAAGGTTCACGGGCGGGATTTCTTCAGATACGCAGTATTTT. V usage is TRBV7-2 and J usage is TRBJ2-3, with D possibly TRBD2 on 6 matching bases. The length of the CDR3 is 18 residues. Germline V CDR1 and CDR2: SGHTA, FQGNSA. Trimming removed 5 bases at V and 4 bases at J, with 25 bases between.

The CDR3 here is CASSAGAETQYF. The CDR3 DNA reads as TGTGCCAGCAGTGCAGGGGCTGAGACCCAGTACTTC. The chain carries TRBV25-1 and TRBJ2-5; the D gene is possibly TRBD1 (6 bases). The length of the CDR3 is 12 residues. V was shortened by 4 bases and J by 5 bases, with 8 bases between the two germline ends. Germline V gene sequence: CDR1 MGHDK, CDR2 SYGVNS.

V is TRBV5-1 and J is TRBJ2-1; D perhaps matches TRBD2 (6 bases). Germline assignment: CDR1 SGHRS and CDR2 YFSETQ. This CDR3 has 15 residues. Trimming shortened V by 2 bases and J by 0 bases, and 9 bases separated the two germline ends. CDR3 sequence: CASSFGGVSYNEQFF. The CDR3 DNA follows: TGCGCCAGCAGCTTCGGCGGGGTCTCCTACAATGAGCAGTTCTTC.

V gene TRBV5-8 combines with J gene TRBJ2-7, with 7 bases identical to TRBD1. CDR3 length: 17 amino acids. Germline values: CDR1 SGHTS, CDR2 YDEGEE. Losses at the gene ends were 1 base for V and 7 bases for J; bases not matched to a gene: 17. The CDR3 here is CASSLNRGASALEEQYF. Here the CDR3 DNA reads TGTGCCAGCAGCTTGAACAGGGGAGCGAGTGCCCTTGAAGAGCAGTACTTC.

This clone was seen a few times. This rearrangement joins TRBV5-1 to TRBJ1-1; D remains ambiguous. Germline loops: CDR1 SGHRS, CDR2 YFSETQ. The CDR3 totals 14 residues. V shed 0 bases and J shed 4 bases, with 10 bases lying between them. The DNA for the CDR3 is TGCGCCAGCAGCTTGGAGCTAGACCTCACTGAAGCTTTCTTT. This sequence encodes CASSLELDLTEAFF.

The rearrangement joins TRBV18 to TRBJ2-1, with 14 bases identical to TRBD2. This CDR3 spans 17 amino acids. The J segment lost 8 bases and the V segment lost 3 bases, leaving 9 bases of the junction unmatched. Germline assignment: CDR1 KGHSH and CDR2 LQKENI. The CDR3 protein is CASSPTLGLAGGYEQFF. CDR3 in DNA: TGTGCCAGCTCACCGACGCTTGGACTAGCGGGAGGCTATGAGCAGTTCTTC.

J is TRBJ2-5 and V is TRBV5-1, with D possibly being TRBD1 (5 bases). The CDR3 extends over 12 amino acids. Germline-derived CDR1 and CDR2 are SGHRS and YFSETQ. Trimming shortened V by 5 bases and J by 2 bases, and 7 bases separated the two germline ends. In nucleotides, the CDR3 is TGCGCCAGCAGACAGGAACAAGAGACCCAGTACTTC. Translated, it gives CASRQEQETQYF.